These 28 T cell receptor beta chains were all obtained from the same sample, sequenced in a study of cytomegalovirus exposure and HLA in healthy donors. It was with 60 Vbeta and 13 Jbeta primers that the PCR ran. Generated by immunoSEQ multiplex PCR, the TCRdb table keeps only in-frame clones and is missing some. The sample comprises a few hundred thousand clones, 83% of which are singletons, and around 1.5% rests with the top ten. The sequenced sample was PBMCs. The receptors were gathered from a girl aged 5-17 years in good health and CMV-seronegative.

The V and J genes are TRBV5-1 and TRBJ2-1, with TRBD2 matching 9 bases. The CDR3 is made up of 15 amino acids. Germline CDR1 is SGHRS and CDR2 is YFSETQ. After removal of 4 bases from V and 8 bases from J, the junction contained 10 bases not matched to a gene. The CDR3 coding sequence is TGCGCCAGCAGCCCTACCGGGACTAGCAGTCATGAGCAGTTCTTC. It codes for CASSPTGTSSHEQFF.

Note on this clone: This same CDR3 is encoded by further DNA sequences in the sample. This sequence joins TRBV7-2 and TRBJ1-2, with 9 bases identical to TRBD1. Trimming at V came to 3 bases and at J to 1 base, leaving 0 bases not matched to a gene. The CDR3 has 14 residues. The germline V gene has CDR1 SGHTA and CDR2 FQGNSA. The CDR3 nucleotides are TGTGCCAGCAGCTTGGGACAGGGTAACTATGGCTACACCTTC. It encodes CASSLGQGNYGYTF.

V gene TRBV2 combines with J gene TRBJ1-2; 8 bases match TRBD1. The germline CDR1 and CDR2 sequences are SNHLY and FYNNEI. V shed 6 bases, J shed 7 bases, and the junction held 10 bases outside the gene matches. This CDR3 has 14 residues. The CDR3 DNA reads as TGTGCCAGCAGGGCAGGGGGCGCATCTTCTGGCTACACCTTC. This translates into CASRAGGASSGYTF.

This chain links TRBV7-2 with TRBJ1-2; 9 bases match TRBD1. The CDR3 extends over 19 amino acids. V shed 2 bases and J 5 bases; nucleotides not matched to a gene: 18. In germline, CDR1 is SGHTA, CDR2 FQGNSA. CDR3 bases: TGTGCCAGCAGCTTATTTATTCGGGGGTGGGGGGACAGGGAGTATGGCTACACCTTC. Amino acid sequence: CASSLFIRGWGDREYGYTF.

The chain carries TRBV6-4 and TRBJ2-3; 8 bases map to TRBD2. After removal of 3 bases from V and 0 bases from J, the junction contained 2 bases not matched to a gene. CDR1 and CDR2 from the germline V gene are MRHNA and SNTAGT. The CDR3 spans 15 residues. Here the CDR3 DNA reads TGTGCCAGCAGTGAGGTAGCGGGGAGCACAGATACGCAGTATTTT. Translated, it gives CASSEVAGSTDTQYF.

This sequence joins TRBV15 and TRBJ2-2; 7 bases line up with TRBD1. Unmatched junction bases numbered 1, after V lost 3 bases and J lost 3 bases. Germline CDR1 LNHNV, CDR2 YYDKDF (reference sequence). The CDR3 is 14 amino acids. The CDR3 here is CATSRTGYTGELFF. The DNA of the CDR3 is TGTGCCACCAGCAGGACAGGGTACACCGGGGAGCTGTTTTTT.

The chain uses TRBV7-8 and TRBJ2-3; the match to TRBD2 covers 8 bases. Trimming at V came to 5 bases and at J to 6 bases, leaving 19 bases not matched to a gene. The CDR3 has 18 residues. CDR1 is SGHVS and CDR2 is FQNEAQ in the germline V gene. The CDR3 DNA reads as TGTGCCAGCAGCCCCGCCGGGAGGAGCGGGAGTAACGGGGATACGCAGTATTTT. As protein: CASSPAGRSGSNGDTQYF.

Concerning this clone itself: One junction end disagrees with the germline gene, perhaps due to a read error. The chain employs TRBV9 and TRBJ1-1, with D perhaps matching TRBD1 (6 bases). Germline CDR1 and CDR2: SGDLS and YYNGEE. The CDR3 sequence is 14 residues long. The CDR3 nucleotides are TGTGCCAGCAGCGCCCCCACAGGGAACCCTGAAGCTTTCTTT. Its protein product is CASSAPTGNPEAFF.

The chain has TRBV19 and TRBJ2-3, with TRBD2 matching over 8 bases. V lost 6 bases and J lost 7; bases outside the gene matches: 9. Germline CDR1 is LNHDA and CDR2 is SQIVND (reference sequence). This CDR3 comprises 14 residues. The CDR3 region is CASRGSGGWNTQYF. DNA of the CDR3: TGTGCCAGTAGGGGGAGCGGGGGATGGAATACGCAGTATTTT.

This chain links TRBV6-5 with TRBJ2-7, with 7 bases fitting TRBD1. The germline V gene has CDR1 MNHEY and CDR2 SVGAGI. Trimming removed 0 bases from V and 4 bases from J; junction bases left unmatched: 6. The CDR3 length is 15 residues. The CDR3 sequence: CASSYSSAGGYEQYF. Here the CDR3 DNA reads TGTGCCAGCAGTTACTCGTCAGCAGGGGGATACGAGCAGTACTTC.

The gene calls are TRBV28 and TRBJ2-7, with a weak D call TRBD2 (6 bases). The CDR3 has 16 residues. Trimming removed 6 bases at V and 4 bases at J, with 22 bases between. Germline lookup yields CDR1 MDHEN and CDR2 SYDVKM. The CDR3 region is CASSPAWREISYEQYF. The CDR3 DNA follows: TGTGCCAGCAGCCCCGCTTGGAGGGAGATCTCGTACGAGCAGTACTTC.

The rearrangement joins TRBV7-6 to TRBJ2-5, with 7 bases aligning to TRBD1. Germline assignment: CDR1 SGHVS and CDR2 FNYEAQ. The CDR3 extends over 16 amino acids. Unmatched junction bases numbered 14, after V lost 6 bases and J lost 4 bases. CDR3 in DNA: TGTGCCAGCAGTTTACCGGGACAGAACAAGATAGAGACCCAGTACTTC. It yields the protein CASSLPGQNKIETQYF.

In its sample, this clone was seen once. V usage is TRBV6-5 and J usage is TRBJ2-1; TRBD2 matches at 7 bases. Germline assignment: CDR1 MNHEY and CDR2 SVGAGI. The J segment lost 3 bases and the V segment lost 5 bases, leaving 4 bases of the junction unmatched. The length of the CDR3 is 14 residues. The DNA of the CDR3 is TGTGCCAGCAGTGGATCGGGAGGCTACAATGAGCAGTTCTTC. Protein product: CASSGSGGYNEQFF.

CDR3 DNA sequence: TGTGCCAGCAGCTTAGGGACTAGCGGGGAGGATGTGTACTTC. Translated, it gives CASSLGTSGEDVYF. This rearrangement joins TRBV5-4 to TRBJ2-7, with 13 bases aligning to TRBD2. The germline V gene encodes CDR1 SGHNT and CDR2 YYREEE (reference sequence). This CDR3 has 14 amino acids. V shed 2 bases and J 12 bases; nucleotides not matched to a gene: 8.

This chain connects TRBV28 to TRBJ2-7, with a tentative D call TRBD1 (6 bases). Germline V gene lookup returns CDR1 MDHEN and CDR2 SYDVKM. This CDR3 is 15 amino acids long. The ends were cut back, 6 bases at V and 0 bases at J, with 15 bases in the middle. CDR3 nucleotide sequence: TGTGCCAGCAGATCCTTTCGGGACAACTCCTACGAGCAGTACTTC. Protein sequence: CASRSFRDNSYEQYF.

The chain combines TRBV2 with TRBJ1-1; the D is unclear. This CDR3 contains 13 residues. Germline assignment: CDR1 SNHLY and CDR2 FYNNEI. Deletions cut 5 bases from V and 4 bases from J, with 11 bases between. The CDR3 sequence is CASSWRSLTEAFF. The CDR3 DNA sequence: TGTGCCAGCAGTTGGAGGAGCCTCACTGAAGCTTTCTTT.

This rearrangement joins TRBV7-9 to TRBJ2-1, with D perhaps matching TRBD2 (6 bases). V gave up 5 bases and J gave up 8 bases, with 13 bases separating them. CDR1 and CDR2 (germline): SEHNR, FQNEAQ (reference sequence). The CDR3 extends over 13 amino acids. This chain's CDR3 is CASSPSGGYEQFF. For the CDR3, the DNA is TGTGCCAGCAGCCCCAGTGGGGGGTATGAGCAGTTCTTC.

The CDR3 sequence: CASSISGTSGGGETQYF. In nucleotides, the CDR3 is TGTGCCAGCAGCATATCCGGGACTAGCGGGGGTGGGGAGACCCAGTACTTC. The chain links TRBV9 to TRBJ2-5; 14 bases fit TRBD2. Germline V gene lookup returns CDR1 SGDLS and CDR2 YYNGEE. V shed 4 bases and J 5 bases; nucleotides not matched to a gene: 10. The CDR3 covers 17 residues.

This chain links TRBV2 with TRBJ2-7; D might be TRBD1 (6 bases). The length of the CDR3 is 13 residues. CDR1 and CDR2 (germline): SNHLY, FYNNEI. V lost 8 bases and J lost 1, with 12 bases in between. CDR3 sequence: CASLRDISYEQYF. CDR3 DNA: TGTGCCAGCCTTAGGGACATATCCTACGAGCAGTACTTC.

V is TRBV10-3 and J is TRBJ2-1; 9 nucleotides agree with TRBD2. Trimming cost V 10 bases and J 5 bases; bases outside gene matches: 6. From germline, CDR1 is ENHRY and CDR2 SYGVKD. The CDR3 totals 13 residues. CDR3 residues: CANSGSGDNEQFF. For the CDR3, the DNA is TGTGCCAATAGCGGGAGTGGGGACAATGAGCAGTTCTTC.

The J gene is TRBJ1-5, the V gene TRBV7-3; D possibly corresponds to TRBD1 (6 bases). Germline CDR1 is SGHTA and CDR2 is FQGTGA. This CDR3 has 14 residues. The CDR3 DNA reads as TGTGTTAAGGTGAGGGGGTATAGCAATCAGCCCCAGCATTTT. It codes for CVKVRGYSNQPQHF.

This sequence joins TRBV7-9 and TRBJ2-3; 9 nucleotides line up with TRBD2. Per germline, CDR1 SEHNR and CDR2 FQNEAQ (reference sequence). J gave up 0 bases and V 0 bases, and 4 bases lay outside the gene matches. The CDR3 loop spans 17 amino acids. This chain's CDR3 is CASSLAIAGASTDTQYF. The CDR3, as DNA: TGTGCCAGCAGCTTAGCGATAGCGGGGGCTAGCACAGATACGCAGTATTTT.

The V and J genes are TRBV6-5 and TRBJ2-1, with a possible D match to TRBD2 (5 bases). Germline values: CDR1 MNHEY, CDR2 SVGAGI. Trimming took off 7 bases at V and 5 bases at J, with 9 bases between the two ends. This CDR3 is 12 amino acids long. Written as DNA, the CDR3 is TGTGCCAGCACATCCGGGGACAATGAGCAGTTCTTC. Translating it yields CASTSGDNEQFF.

The gene calls are TRBV23-1 and TRBJ2-4; 7 nucleotides agree with TRBD1. TRBV23-1 belongs to the ORF category, with a function that is uncertain. This CDR3 spans 15 amino acids. V lost 7 bases, J lost 1 base, and 7 bases stayed unmatched. CDR3 residues: CASISKQGAKNIQYF. The CDR3 DNA sequence: TGCGCCAGCATATCGAAACAGGGGGCCAAAAACATTCAGTACTTC.

The rearrangement joins TRBV28 to TRBJ1-5; D remains unclear. The CDR3 is 14 amino acids. V was pared by 2 bases and J by 6 bases, with 11 bases between. Germline V gives CDR1 MDHEN, CDR2 SYDVKM. CDR3 protein: CASSLQAPLQPQHF. The DNA for the CDR3 is TGTGCCAGCAGTTTACAGGCTCCCCTTCAGCCCCAGCATTTT.

This clone was counted a few times. This chain's CDR3 is CASTKKGTFDTGELFF. CDR3 bases: TGTGCCAGCACTAAGAAGGGGACATTCGACACCGGGGAGCTGTTTTTT. V gene TRBV6-6 combines with J gene TRBJ2-2; a weak D match, TRBD1 (6 bases). The V end was cut by 7 bases, the J end by 3 bases, with 18 bases between. Germline CDR1 is MNHNY and CDR2 is SVGAGI (reference sequence). CDR3 size: 16 residues.

The chain links TRBV5-1 to TRBJ1-1, with D uncertain. The V gene's germline CDR1 is SGHRS and CDR2 YFSETQ. V lost 0 bases, J lost 3 bases, and 6 bases lay in between. The CDR3 consists of 13 residues. CDR3 in DNA: TGCGCCAGCAGCTTGGGCCGGTACACTGAAGCTTTCTTT. Translating it yields CASSLGRYTEAFF.

The chain has TRBV4-3 and TRBJ1-1; the D gene is possibly TRBD1 (5 bases). The CDR3 length is 15 residues. The germline V gene has CDR1 LGHNA and CDR2 YSLEER. Trimming cost V 0 bases and J 1 base, with 9 bases left between them. The CDR3, as DNA: TGCGCCAGCAGCCAAGAGGCCAGGGCGAACACTGAAGCTTTCTTT. Protein product: CASSQEARANTEAFF.